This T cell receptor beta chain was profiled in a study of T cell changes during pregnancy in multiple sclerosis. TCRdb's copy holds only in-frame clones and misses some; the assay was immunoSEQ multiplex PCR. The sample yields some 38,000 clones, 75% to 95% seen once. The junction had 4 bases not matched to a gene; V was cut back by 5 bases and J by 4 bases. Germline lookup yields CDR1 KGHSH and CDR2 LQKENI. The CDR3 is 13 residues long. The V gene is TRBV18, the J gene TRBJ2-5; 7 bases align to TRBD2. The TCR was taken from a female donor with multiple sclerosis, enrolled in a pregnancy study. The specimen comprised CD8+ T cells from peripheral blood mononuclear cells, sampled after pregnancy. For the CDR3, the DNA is TGTGCCAGCTCATCATGGGGGGGAGAGACCCAGTACTTC. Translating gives CASSSWGGETQYF.